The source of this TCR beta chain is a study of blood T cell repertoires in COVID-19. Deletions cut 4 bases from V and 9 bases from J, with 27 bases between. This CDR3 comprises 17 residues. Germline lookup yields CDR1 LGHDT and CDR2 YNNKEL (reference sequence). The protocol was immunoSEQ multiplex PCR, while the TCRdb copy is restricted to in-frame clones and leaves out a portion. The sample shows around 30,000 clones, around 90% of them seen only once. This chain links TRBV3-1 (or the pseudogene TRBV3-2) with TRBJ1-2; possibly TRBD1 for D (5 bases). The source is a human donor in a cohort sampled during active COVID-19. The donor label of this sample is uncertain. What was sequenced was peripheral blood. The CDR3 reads CASSPLSGPAYPFSYTF. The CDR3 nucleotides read TGTGCCAGCAGCCCCTTGTCAGGGCCTGCTTACCCTTTCAGCTACACCTTC.